This T cell receptor beta chain was sequenced in a study of blood T cell repertoires in COVID-19. The wider study: There were acute and convalescent COVID-19 samples, and they came from the United States, Italy and Spain. T cells, B-cell-depleted T cells, or PBMCs supplied cDNA or gDNA.

Per the authors' pipeline: Amplified reference gene primers provided the basis for estimating nucleated cell counts. Sequencing was performed with immunoSEQ multiplex PCR; in TCRdb, only in-frame clones are kept and a portion is missing. That table is the source of V, J and clone size, and D and trimming were worked out from the DNA. The sample lists 150,000 to 200,000 clones; 70% to 90% were seen once. This CDR3 spans 15 amino acids. Unmatched junction bases numbered 10, after V lost 5 bases and J lost 6 bases. The germline gives CDR1 SGHTA, CDR2 FQGNSA. The sequence derives from a human donor in a cohort sampled during active COVID-19. This chain uses TRBV7-2 with TRBJ2-3; 8 bases map to TRBD2. The sequencing sample was made of peripheral blood. CDR3 nucleotide sequence: TGTGCCAGCAGCCCCCGGGGGGGCGGAGGGGATACGCAGTATTTT. This codes for CASSPRGGGGDTQYF.